The clone carrying this T cell receptor beta chain appeared a single time. Its target is unknown. Germline assignment: CDR1 MGHDK and CDR2 SYGVNS. This CDR3 is built from 14 residues. V was pared by 7 bases and J by 1 base, with 10 bases between. The protocol was immunoSEQ multiplex PCR, while the TCRdb copy is restricted to in-frame clones and leaves out a portion. The data hold approximately 26,000 clones, with roughly 80% observed a single time. These data belong to a study of T cells in localized non-small cell lung cancer. Whole-study findings and limits: Adjacent lung tissue had a median around 57 of the top 100 clones found in the tumor. Uninvolved adjacent lung showed peak T cell clonality, exceeding tumor.

This receptor was obtained from a man aged 35 to 69 with stage III squamous cell lung carcinoma. The chain combines TRBV25-1 with TRBJ2-2; perhaps D is TRBD1 or TRBD2 (5 bases each). Sequencing used peripheral blood, obtained before any cancer treatment. The DNA for the CDR3 is TGTGCCAGCACCAGAGGGGTGAACACCGGGGAGCTGTTTTTT. Translation: CASTRGVNTGELFF.